What follows are 2 T cell receptor beta chains derived from one specimen sequenced in a study of T cell responses to AZD1222 COVID-19 vaccine. Assay: immunoSEQ multiplex PCR; the TCRdb copy retains only in-frame clones and omits some. This repertoire shows 130,000 or so clones, over 75% found once; its top ten account for around 3.1%. The material sequenced was peripheral blood, taken on day 0 of AZD1222 vaccination. The origin of the receptors is an adult in good health.

The chain is built from TRBV4-2 and TRBJ2-1; tentatively, D is TRBD2 (6 bases). CDR1 is LGHNA, CDR2 YNFKEQ, per germline. V was shortened by 1 base and J by 4 bases, with 17 bases between the two germline ends. There are 17 residues in the CDR3. The CDR3 DNA sequence: TGTGCCAGCAGCCAAGGGATGGAGCGGGTCGAATACAATGAGCAGTTCTTC. It translates to CASSQGMERVEYNEQFF.

The rearrangement links TRBV4-1 to TRBJ2-3; a weak D match, TRBD2 (5 bases). Per the germline V gene, CDR1 is MGHRA and CDR2 is YSYEKL. The CDR3 runs to 15 residues. Trimming removed 1 base at V and 4 bases at J, with 12 bases between. CDR3 DNA sequence: TGCGCCAGCAGCCAAGCAGAGGGTCTGGCAGATACGCAGTATTTT. As protein: CASSQAEGLADTQYF.